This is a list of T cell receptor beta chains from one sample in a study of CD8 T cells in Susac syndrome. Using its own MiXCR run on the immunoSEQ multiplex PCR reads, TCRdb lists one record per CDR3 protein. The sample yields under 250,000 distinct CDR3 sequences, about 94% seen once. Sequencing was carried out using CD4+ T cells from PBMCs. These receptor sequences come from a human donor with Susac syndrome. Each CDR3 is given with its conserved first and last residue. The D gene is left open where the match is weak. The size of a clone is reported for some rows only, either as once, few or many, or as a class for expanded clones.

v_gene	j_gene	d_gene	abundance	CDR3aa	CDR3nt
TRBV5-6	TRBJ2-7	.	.	CASSLVEGHKSSYEQYF	TGTGCCAGCAGCTTGGTTGAGGGACACAAGAGCTCCTACGAGCAGTACTTC
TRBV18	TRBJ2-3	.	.	CASSPPMATDTQYF	TGTGCCAGCTCACCACCCATGGCCACAGATACGCAGTATTTT
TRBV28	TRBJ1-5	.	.	CASRRQSYSNQPQHF	TGTGCCAGCAGGAGACAGTCCTATAGCAATCAGCCCCAGCATTTT
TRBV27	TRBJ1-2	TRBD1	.	CASSLVGTGHYGYTF	TGTGCCAGCAGTTTAGTCGGGACAGGGCACTATGGCTACACCTTC
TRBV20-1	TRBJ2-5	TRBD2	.	CSASDSRGGIETQYF	TGCAGTGCTTCCGATTCGCGGGGGGGCATCGAGACCCAGTACTTC
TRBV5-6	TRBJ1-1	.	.	CASSSLQMNTEAFF	TGTGCCAGCAGCTCATTACAGATGAACACTGAAGCTTTCTTT
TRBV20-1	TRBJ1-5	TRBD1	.	CSAPRTGSNQPQHF	TGCAGTGCTCCACGGACAGGGAGCAATCAGCCCCAGCATTTT
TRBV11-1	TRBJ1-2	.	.	CASSLRAVVSGYTF	TGTGCCAGCAGCTTAAGGGCAGTAGTATCTGGCTACACCTTC
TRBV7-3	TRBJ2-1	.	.	CASSLQSYRAGGNEQFF	TGTGCCAGCAGCTTACAATCCTACAGGGCCGGAGGAAATGAGCAGTTCTTC
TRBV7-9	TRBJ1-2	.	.	CASSHPPEIYGYTF	TGTGCCAGCAGCCACCCTCCTGAGATCTATGGCTACACCTTC
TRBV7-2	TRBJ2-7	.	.	CASSPRVSYEQYF	TGTGCCAGCAGCCCACGGGTTTCCTACGAGCAGTACTTC
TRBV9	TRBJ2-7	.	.	CASSVGLSYEQYF	TGTGCCAGCAGCGTAGGTCTCTCCTACGAGCAGTACTTC
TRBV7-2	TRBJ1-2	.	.	CASSAETGNYGYTF	TGTGCCAGCAGCGCCGAGACAGGCAACTATGGCTACACCTTC
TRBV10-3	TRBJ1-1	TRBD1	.	CASGTGNSMNTEAFF	TGTGCCAGTGGGACAGGGAACTCCATGAACACTGAAGCTTTCTTT
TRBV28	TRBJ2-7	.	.	CASSLGVVSYEQYF	TGTGCCAGCAGTTTGGGGGTTGTATCCTACGAGCAGTACTTC
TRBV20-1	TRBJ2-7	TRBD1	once	CSAQGTGSEQYF	TGCAGTGCTCAAGGGACAGGGTCCGAGCAGTACTTC
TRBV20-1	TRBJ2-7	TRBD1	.	CSANSMDRDSYEQYF	TGCAGTGCCAACTCAATGGACAGGGACTCCTACGAGCAGTACTTC
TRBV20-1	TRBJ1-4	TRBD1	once	CSAQGQGDEKLFF	TGCAGTGCCCAGGGACAGGGCGATGAAAAACTGTTTTTT
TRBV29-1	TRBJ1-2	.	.	CSDLTGHGYTF	TGCAGCGACCTCACAGGGCATGGCTACACCTTC
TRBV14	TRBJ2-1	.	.	CASSQGPRDNEQFF	TGTGCCAGCAGCCAAGGGCCCCGGGACAATGAGCAGTTCTTC
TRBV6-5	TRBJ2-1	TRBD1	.	CASSSQISGTGANEQFF	TGTGCCAGCAGTTCCCAGATCTCCGGGACAGGGGCCAATGAGCAGTTCTTC
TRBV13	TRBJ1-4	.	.	CASSLAGAVEKLFF	TGTGCCAGCAGCTTAGCGGGGGCTGTAGAAAAACTGTTTTTT
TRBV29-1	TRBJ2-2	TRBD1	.	CSVSDRANTGELFF	TGCAGCGTGTCGGACAGGGCGAACACCGGGGAGCTGTTTTTT
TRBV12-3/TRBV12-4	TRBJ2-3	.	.	CASSPGAADTQYF	TGTGCCAGCAGCCCGGGGGCGGCAGATACGCAGTATTTT
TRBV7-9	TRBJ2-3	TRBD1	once	CASSENTGGPGDTQYF	TGTGCCAGCAGCGAGAATACAGGGGGCCCTGGGGATACGCAGTATTTT
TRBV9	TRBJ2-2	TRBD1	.	CASSAGQGAGELFF	TGTGCCAGCAGCGCGGGACAGGGGGCCGGGGAGCTGTTTTTT
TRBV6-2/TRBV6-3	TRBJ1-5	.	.	CASSYAGGAPKQPQHF	TGTGCCAGCAGTTACGCGGGGGGCGCCCCTAAACAGCCCCAGCATTTT
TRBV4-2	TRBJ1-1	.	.	CASSQAGLNTEAFF	TGTGCCAGCAGCCAAGCCGGTTTGAACACTGAAGCTTTCTTT
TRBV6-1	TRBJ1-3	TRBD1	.	CASSLGARQGSGNTIYF	TGTGCCAGCAGTCTAGGGGCTCGACAGGGCTCTGGAAACACCATATATTTT
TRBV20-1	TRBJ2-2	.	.	CSATPGGRTGELFF	TGCAGTGCTACCCCAGGGGGGAGGACCGGGGAGCTGTTTTTT
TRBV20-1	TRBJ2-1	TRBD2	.	CSAGGEVVLGRAEQFF	TGCAGTGCTGGGGGGGAGGTCGTGCTCGGAAGGGCTGAGCAGTTCTTC
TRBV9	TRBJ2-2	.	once	CASSVGIGGQGGELFF	TGTGCCAGCAGCGTAGGAATCGGGGGGCAAGGCGGGGAGCTGTTTTTT
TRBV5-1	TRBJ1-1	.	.	CASSDARTNTEAFF	TGCGCCAGCAGCGATGCACGGACGAACACTGAAGCTTTCTTT
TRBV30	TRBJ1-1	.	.	CAWRKRFATEAFF	TGTGCCTGGAGAAAGAGGTTCGCCACTGAAGCTTTCTTT
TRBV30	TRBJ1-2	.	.	CAWSVHPPGIYGYTF	TGTGCCTGGAGTGTACACCCCCCAGGAATCTATGGCTACACCTTC
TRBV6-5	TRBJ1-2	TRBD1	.	CASSYSPGSQGARYGYTF	TGTGCCAGCAGTTACTCACCCGGTTCGCAGGGGGCGCGGTATGGCTACACCTTC
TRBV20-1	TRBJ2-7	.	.	CSAAEVAYEQYF	TGCAGTGCAGCAGAGGTCGCCTACGAGCAGTACTTC
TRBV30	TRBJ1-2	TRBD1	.	CAQGVRVDGVYGYTF	TGTGCCCAGGGGGTGAGGGTTGATGGGGTATATGGCTACACCTTC
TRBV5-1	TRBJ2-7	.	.	CASRQDWSYEQYF	TGCGCCAGCAGGCAGGACTGGTCATACGAGCAGTACTTC
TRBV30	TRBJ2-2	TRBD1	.	CAWSDPRGHGTGELFF	TGTGCCTGGAGTGATCCCAGGGGGCATGGCACCGGGGAGCTGTTTTTT
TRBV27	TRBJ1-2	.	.	CASSTSQGSRGYTF	TGTGCCAGCAGTACATCCCAGGGGAGTAGGGGCTACACCTTC
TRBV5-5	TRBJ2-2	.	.	CASSSPGPSTGELFF	TGTGCCAGCAGCTCACCGGGCCCAAGCACCGGGGAGCTGTTTTTT
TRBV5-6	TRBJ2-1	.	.	CASSYDGGPISGEQFF	TGTGCCAGCAGCTATGACGGGGGACCCATCAGTGGTGAGCAGTTCTTC
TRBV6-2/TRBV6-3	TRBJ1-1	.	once	CASRRTANILYTEAFF	TGTGCCAGCAGGAGAACGGCGAACATCCTATACACTGAAGCTTTCTTT
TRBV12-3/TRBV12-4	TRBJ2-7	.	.	CASSTGTFYEQYF	TGTGCCAGCAGTACCGGGACCTTCTACGAGCAGTACTTC
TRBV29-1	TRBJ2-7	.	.	CSGGRTDYEQYF	TGCAGCGGGGGACGGACCGACTACGAGCAGTACTTC
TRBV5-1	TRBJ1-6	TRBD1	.	CASSFGTGERDWNSPLHF	TGCGCCAGCAGCTTCGGGACAGGGGAACGGGATTGGAATTCACCCCTCCACTTT
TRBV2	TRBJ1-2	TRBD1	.	CASSAGQGMPYGYTF	TGTGCCAGCAGTGCGGGACAGGGTATGCCCTATGGCTACACCTTC
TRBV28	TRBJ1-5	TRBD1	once	CASSQNRGREYQPQHF	TGTGCCAGCAGTCAAAACAGGGGGCGCGAGTATCAGCCCCAGCATTTT
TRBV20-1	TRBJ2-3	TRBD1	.	CSARQKQGSDTQYF	TGCAGTGCTAGACAAAAACAGGGGTCAGATACGCAGTATTTT
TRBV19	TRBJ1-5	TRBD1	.	CASSILQGEEQPQHF	TGTGCCAGTAGTATCCTACAGGGGGAAGAACAGCCCCAGCATTTT
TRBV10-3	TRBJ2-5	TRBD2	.	CAISDPKSGREGETQYF	TGTGCCATCAGTGATCCCAAGTCTGGGAGGGAGGGAGAGACCCAGTACTTC
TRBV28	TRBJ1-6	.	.	CASSFRDNSPLHF	TGTGCCAGCAGTTTCCGGGACAACTCACCCCTCCACTTT